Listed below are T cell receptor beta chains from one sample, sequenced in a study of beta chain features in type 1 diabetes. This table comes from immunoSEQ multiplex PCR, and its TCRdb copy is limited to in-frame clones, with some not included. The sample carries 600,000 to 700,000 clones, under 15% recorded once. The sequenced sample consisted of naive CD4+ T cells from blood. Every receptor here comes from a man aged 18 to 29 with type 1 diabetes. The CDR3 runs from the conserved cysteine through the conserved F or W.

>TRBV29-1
CSVVLAGPGGDEQFF
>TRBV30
CAWKAAAPPFGETQYF
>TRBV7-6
CASSLAVGEGGELFF
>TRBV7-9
CASSLGTGGAHYGYTF
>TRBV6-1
CASSGLGLPSTDTQYF
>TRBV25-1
CASSVTGGGYTF
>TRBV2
CASSADSTNHQLFF
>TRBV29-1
CSVAPGLRGETQYF
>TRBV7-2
CASSLGGTGGYTF
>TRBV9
CASSPQETGLRGQETQYF
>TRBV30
CAWSVQGLETQYF
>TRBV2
CASNGPTGQPQHF
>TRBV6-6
CASTTGNTGELFF
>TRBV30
CAWRDQGIGSPLHF
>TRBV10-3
CAISDWTGGIYEQYF
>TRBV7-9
CASSLLARGTSGGETQYF
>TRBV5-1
CASSLGSGQSLGELFF
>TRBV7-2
CASSRGLAGTDTQYF
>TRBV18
CASSFGTDEQFF
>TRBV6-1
CAISVERGYEQYF
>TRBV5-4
CASSVQGPGNTIYF
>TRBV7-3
CASSPTGETQYF
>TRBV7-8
CASSLEPGAQTEAFF
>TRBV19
CASSPGENIQYF
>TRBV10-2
CASMGWGGNQPQHF
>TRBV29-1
CSVDRDRGRGYTF
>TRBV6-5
CASRAGNTEAFF
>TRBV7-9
CASSLAVGGETQYF
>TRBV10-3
CATIQEATTEAFF
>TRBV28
CASSLMGEQYF
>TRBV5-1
CASSPLSEGTDTQYF
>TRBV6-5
CASSEGQYGYTF
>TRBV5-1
CASRGQPQETQYF
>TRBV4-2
CASSQMGENIQYF
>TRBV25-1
CASSYPPGQGRGYTF
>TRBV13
CASITFGTGWNEQFF
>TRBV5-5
CASSRAGTENTEAFF
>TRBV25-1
CASSADPRFDEQYF
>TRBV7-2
CASSLQGALQETQYF
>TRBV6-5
CASRPSGGYPGELFF
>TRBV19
CASSGGGVYNEQFF
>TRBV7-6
CASSLALTSGVGTDTQYF
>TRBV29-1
CSVEGLTSGGPIYNEQFF
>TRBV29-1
CSVGGGTSNYGYTF
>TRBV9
CASSVTGLETQYF
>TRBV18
CASSPPVGEPQHF
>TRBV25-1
CASSDRYTEETQYF
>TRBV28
CASSSTDRWEQYF
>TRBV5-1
CASSLTGHANGYTF
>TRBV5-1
CASSSGTDIITDTQYF
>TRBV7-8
CASSTGVWSEAFF